Shown below are 27 T cell receptor beta chains from a single sample sequenced in a study of Ad26.COV2.S vaccination and SARS-CoV-2 variants. The treatment was: some 20 received Ad26.COV2.S at low or high dose, single or two shots; 5 received placebo; per-sample allocation not given. Samples analyzed were those drawn on day 63 after the first vaccine or placebo injection. Clones were sequenced by immunoSEQ multiplex PCR, and TCRdb holds only the in-frame ones, with some missing. The data hold fewer than 800,000 clones, with around 92% observed a single time. Sequences were derived from peripheral blood, sampled in a trial of Ad26.COV2.S vaccine versus placebo. The receptors come from a person between 18 and 65 years old who received the Ad26.COV2.S COVID-19 vaccine or a placebo.

V and J are TRBV24-1 and TRBJ2-1; 9 bases line up with TRBD1. CDR1 is KGHDR, CDR2 SFDVKD, per germline. The CDR3 runs 16 residues. Trimming cost V 3 bases and J 5 bases; bases outside gene matches: 7. The CDR3 nucleotides are TGTGCCACCAGTGATCCCGGGACAGGGAACAACAATGAGCAGTTCTTC. It is translated as CATSDPGTGNNNEQFF.

V is TRBV7-2 and J is TRBJ2-7; TRBD2 is a possible D gene (6 bases). The CDR3 is 13 amino acids. Deletions cut 6 bases from V and 7 bases from J, with 16 bases between. Germline V lookup: CDR1 SGHTA, CDR2 FQGNSA. The CDR3 bases are TGTGCCAGCAGTCCCCAGGAGGGCGGGGAGCAGTACTTC. Translated: CASSPQEGGEQYF.

The CDR3 here is CASSPDRRRPTDTQYF. CDR3 DNA sequence: TGTGCCAGCAGCCCGGACAGGCGGCGCCCTACAGATACGCAGTATTTT. The chain employs TRBV14 and TRBJ2-3; 7 nucleotides align to TRBD1. This CDR3 region has 16 residues. Germline V CDR1 and CDR2: SGHDN, FVKESK. After removal of 4 bases from V and 3 bases from J, the junction contained 10 bases not matched to a gene.

The chain couples TRBV9 to TRBJ1-3; D uncertain. The V end was cut by 3 bases, the J end by 3 bases, with 10 bases between. The CDR3 length is 14 residues. Germline-derived CDR1 and CDR2 are SGDLS and YYNGEE. The CDR3 DNA follows: TGTGCCAGCAGCGCGGGTATTAATGGAAACACCATATATTTT. Its translation: CASSAGINGNTIYF. Using reference TRBV9 and TRBJ1-3 for the parts outside the CDR3, the full variable domain is DSGVTQTPKHLITATGQRVTLRCSPRSGDLSVYWYQQSLDQGLQFLIQYYNGEERAKGNILERFSAQQFPDLHSELNLSSLELGDSALYFCASSAGINGNTIYFGEGSWLTVV.

This clone has only a few counts. This CDR3 is CASSYSGTGSYEQYF. In nucleotides, the CDR3 is TGTGCCAGCAGTTACTCTGGGACAGGATCCTACGAGCAGTACTTC. The genes are TRBV6-6 and TRBJ2-7; 8 nucleotides match TRBD1. In germline, CDR1 is MNHNY, CDR2 SVGAGI (reference sequence). J lost 1 base, V lost 0 bases, and 2 bases had no gene match. The CDR3 loop spans 15 amino acids.

This chain connects TRBV5-1 to TRBJ2-7; D call uncertain. CDR1 SGHRS and CDR2 YFSETQ come from the germline V gene. This CDR3 has 14 residues. V lost 4 bases and J lost 2, with 13 bases in between. The CDR3 loop is CASSPRTAAYEQYF. CDR3 sequence (DNA): TGCGCCAGCAGCCCAAGGACCGCAGCCTACGAGCAGTACTTC.

Details on this clone: The same CDR3 can be traced to other DNA sequences in this sample. V and J are TRBV6-5 and TRBJ1-5; D uncertain. Per the germline V gene, CDR1 is MNHEY and CDR2 is SVGAGI. The CDR3 extends over 13 amino acids. The V end was cut by 8 bases, the J end by 0 bases, with 8 bases between. This chain's CDR3 is CASGPRSNQPQHF. For the CDR3, the DNA is TGTGCCAGCGGACCCCGTAGCAATCAGCCCCAGCATTTT.

V is TRBV2 and J is TRBJ2-7, with D maybe TRBD2 (5 bases). V was trimmed by 10 bases and J by 2 bases, leaving 15 bases between them. From germline, CDR1 is SNHLY and CDR2 FYNNEI. The CDR3 contains 13 residues. CDR3 sequence: CATSTGVTYEQYF. In DNA, the CDR3 is TGTGCCACCTCTACCGGGGTAACCTACGAGCAGTACTTC.

The V and J genes are TRBV7-9 and TRBJ2-3; D is ambiguous. Trimming removed 2 bases from V and 0 bases from J, with 18 bases in between. Germline lookup yields CDR1 SEHNR and CDR2 FQNEAQ (reference sequence). The CDR3 consists of 18 residues. The CDR3 region is CASSLLQSSIPSTDTQYF. DNA of the CDR3: TGTGCCAGCAGCTTATTACAGTCAAGCATCCCCAGCACAGATACGCAGTATTTT.

This clone is a singleton in its sample. The chain carries TRBV24-1 and TRBJ1-1; D remains ambiguous. CDR3 length: 14 residues. Trimming took off 5 bases at V and 1 base at J, with 10 bases between the two ends. CDR1 and CDR2 from the germline V gene are KGHDR and SFDVKD. The CDR3 sequence: CATSAPGPNTEAFF. CDR3 nucleotide sequence: TGTGCCACCAGTGCCCCCGGCCCGAACACTGAAGCTTTCTTT.

This clone is a singleton in its sample. This chain connects TRBV9 to TRBJ1-6; D gene ambiguous. V dropped 7 bases and J dropped 13 bases, with 18 bases sitting between them. CDR3 size: 13 residues. The germline CDR1 and CDR2 sequences are SGDLS and YYNGEE. CDR3 coding DNA: TGTGCCAGCGGAAGTTACGAATTCGCTCCCCTCCACTTT. Protein product: CASGSYEFAPLHF.

The chain links TRBV3-1 (or the pseudogene TRBV3-2) to TRBJ1-6; 8 bases fit TRBD1. Germline CDR1 reads LGHDT; CDR2 reads YNNKEL (reference sequence). CDR3 length equals 20 residues. The V gene end was trimmed by 0 bases and the J gene end by 0 bases; junction bases not matched to a gene: 10. In nucleotides, the CDR3 is TGTGCCAGCAGCCAAGATCAGGACAGGGTAAAGGGCTCCTATAATTCACCCCTCCACTTT. It translates to CASSQDQDRVKGSYNSPLHF.

The genes are TRBV19 and TRBJ1-5; tentatively, D is TRBD1 (6 bases). CDR1 LNHDA and CDR2 SQIVND come from the germline V gene (reference sequence). This CDR3 contains 13 residues. V was shortened by 10 bases and J by 3 bases, with 13 bases between the two germline ends. Here the CDR3 DNA reads TGTGCCACCGCGGACAGCTTCAATCAGCCCCAGCATTTT. This gives the protein CATADSFNQPQHF.

Only one count was recorded for this clone. The chain uses TRBV3-1 (or the pseudogene TRBV3-2) and TRBJ1-1; unclear D gene. This CDR3 spans 11 amino acids. Germline V gives CDR1 LGHDT, CDR2 YNNKEL (reference sequence). Trimming cost V 5 bases and J 7 bases, with 8 bases left between them. The CDR3: CASSYSGEAFF. The CDR3 DNA is TGTGCCAGCAGCTACAGCGGTGAAGCTTTCTTT.

The chain couples TRBV30 to TRBJ1-5; 7 bases are shared with TRBD1. Germline-derived CDR1 and CDR2 are GTSNPN and SVGIG (reference sequence). Trimming removed 2 bases from V and 2 bases from J; junction bases left unmatched: 18. The CDR3 sequence is 19 residues long. The CDR3 reads CAWSRGTKLSTGGNQPQHF. Written as DNA, the CDR3 is TGTGCCTGGAGTCGCGGGACGAAACTATCTACAGGGGGCAATCAGCCCCAGCATTTT. Using reference TRBV30 and TRBJ1-5 for the parts outside the CDR3, the full variable domain is SQTIHQWPATLVQPVGSPLSLECTVEGTSNPNLYWYRQAAGRGLQLLFYSVGIGQISSEVPQNLSASRPQDRQFILSSKKLLLSDSGFYLCAWSRGTKLSTGGNQPQHFGDGTRLSIL.

The V and J genes are TRBV7-2 and TRBJ1-2; a possible D gene is TRBD1 (5 bases). V was trimmed by 5 bases and J by 1 base, leaving 14 bases between them. Germline assignment: CDR1 SGHTA and CDR2 FQGNSA. The CDR3 totals 15 residues. The CDR3 protein is CASSAYRRNNYGYTF. CDR3 DNA: TGTGCCAGCAGCGCCTACAGGAGAAATAACTATGGCTACACCTTC.

The chain links TRBV9 to TRBJ2-3; D is perhaps TRBD1 (7 bases). Germline values: CDR1 SGDLS, CDR2 YYNGEE. This CDR3 is built from 16 residues. V lost 1 base and J lost 3, with 15 bases in between. Here the CDR3 DNA reads TGTGCCAGCAGCGTAATATCAGGGGGGCAAACAGATACGCAGTATTTT. This gives the protein CASSVISGGQTDTQYF. The variable domain in full, with the rest retrieved from reference TRBV9 and TRBJ2-3, is DSGVTQTPKHLITATGQRVTLRCSPRSGDLSVYWYQQSLDQGLQFLIQYYNGEERAKGNILERFSAQQFPDLHSELNLSSLELGDSALYFCASSVISGGQTDTQYFGPGTRLTVL.

This sequence joins TRBV6-5 and TRBJ1-2, with 9 positions matching TRBD1. CDR1 and CDR2 (germline): MNHEY, SVGAGI. The CDR3 contains 15 residues. V dropped 6 bases and J dropped 7; count of bases not matched to a gene: 12. CDR3 bases: TGTGCCAGCAGACCCGACAGGGGGGGCTCTATTGGCTACACCTTC. It translates to CASRPDRGGSIGYTF.

The chain uses TRBV5-5 and TRBJ1-5, with D hard to call. The CDR3 length is 13 residues. Germline CDR1 and CDR2: SGHKS and YYEKEE (reference sequence). With 3 bases removed from V and 4 bases from J, the gap between germline ends came to 8 bases. The CDR3 nucleotides read TGTGCCAGCAGCTCGGACGGGAATCAGCCCCAGCATTTT. It specifies CASSSDGNQPQHF.

V and J are TRBV12-3 or TRBV12-4 and TRBJ1-2; 7 bases map to TRBD1. The CDR3 has 13 amino acids. J gave up 4 bases and V 6 bases, and 5 bases lay outside the gene matches. CDR3 nucleotides: TGTGCCAGCAGGACAGGGTCGGGCTATGGCTACACCTTC. Amino acids: CASRTGSGYGYTF.

This chain uses TRBV3-1 (or the pseudogene TRBV3-2) with TRBJ2-7, with 7 bases aligning to TRBD1. CDR1 and CDR2 from the germline V gene are LGHDT and YNNKEL (reference sequence). J lost 7 bases, V lost 2 bases, and 2 bases had no gene match. The CDR3 has 12 residues. This CDR3 is CASSQTGVEQYF. CDR3 in DNA: TGTGCCAGCAGCCAAACAGGGGTTGAGCAGTACTTC.

This chain connects TRBV7-2 to TRBJ2-7; 11 bases match TRBD2. V dropped 0 bases and J dropped 6; count of bases not matched to a gene: 4. Germline V CDR1 and CDR2: SGHTA, FQGNSA. The CDR3 runs 15 residues. CDR3 DNA: TGTGCCAGCAGCTTAGCATGGCTAGCGGGAGGCGAGCAGTACTTC. This sequence encodes CASSLAWLAGGEQYF.

In the case of this clone: Other DNA sequences in this specimen translate into the identical CDR3. This chain links TRBV5-1 with TRBJ2-1; D perhaps matches TRBD1 (6 bases). Trimming took off 4 bases at V and 7 bases at J, with 9 bases between the two ends. This CDR3 contains 12 residues. Germline V lookup: CDR1 SGHRS, CDR2 YFSETQ. CDR3 loop: CASSLQGNEQFF. CDR3 bases: TGCGCCAGCAGCCTCCAGGGGAATGAGCAGTTCTTC.

V gene TRBV5-4 combines with J gene TRBJ2-1; 12 bases are shared with TRBD2. The CDR3 covers 17 residues. Germline V gene sequence: CDR1 SGHNT, CDR2 YYREEE (reference sequence). The V segment lost 3 bases and the J segment 0 bases; nucleotides outside the gene matches: 4. The CDR3 nucleotides read TGTGCCAGCAGCTCGAGACTAGCGGGAGACTCCTACAATGAGCAGTTCTTC. It specifies CASSSRLAGDSYNEQFF. Variable domain in full (rest from reference TRBV5-4 and TRBJ2-1): ETGVTQSPTHLIKTRGQQVTLRCSSQSGHNTVSWYQQALGQGPQFIFQYYREEENGRGNFPPRFSGLQFPNYSSELNVNALELDDSALYLCASSSRLAGDSYNEQFFGPGTRLTVL.

The chain joins TRBV6-5 to TRBJ1-4, with D unclear. The CDR3 sequence is 10 residues long. The ends were cut back, 8 bases at V and 8 bases at J, with 6 bases in the middle. CDR1 and CDR2 (germline): MNHEY, SVGAGI. The CDR3 sequence: CASGREKLFF. The CDR3 DNA sequence: TGTGCCAGCGGGCGGGAAAAACTGTTTTTT.

This clone came up once. The rearrangement joins TRBV6-5 to TRBJ1-1; 9 bases line up with TRBD1. The CDR3 is 14 residues long. V gave up 2 bases and J gave up 4 bases; unmatched junction bases: 2. Germline loops: CDR1 MNHEY, CDR2 SVGAGI. CDR3 nucleotides: TGTGCCAGCAGTTACCGGGACAGGGCCACTGAAGCTTTCTTT. It translates to CASSYRDRATEAFF.

This sequence joins TRBV6-5 and TRBJ1-4; D is uncertain. There are 15 residues in the CDR3. V lost 5 bases and J lost 0, with 10 bases in between. The germline V gene has CDR1 MNHEY and CDR2 SVGAGI. CDR3 DNA: TGTGCCAGCAGTCTTAACGTTGCAACTAATGAAAAACTGTTTTTT. Protein product: CASSLNVATNEKLFF.